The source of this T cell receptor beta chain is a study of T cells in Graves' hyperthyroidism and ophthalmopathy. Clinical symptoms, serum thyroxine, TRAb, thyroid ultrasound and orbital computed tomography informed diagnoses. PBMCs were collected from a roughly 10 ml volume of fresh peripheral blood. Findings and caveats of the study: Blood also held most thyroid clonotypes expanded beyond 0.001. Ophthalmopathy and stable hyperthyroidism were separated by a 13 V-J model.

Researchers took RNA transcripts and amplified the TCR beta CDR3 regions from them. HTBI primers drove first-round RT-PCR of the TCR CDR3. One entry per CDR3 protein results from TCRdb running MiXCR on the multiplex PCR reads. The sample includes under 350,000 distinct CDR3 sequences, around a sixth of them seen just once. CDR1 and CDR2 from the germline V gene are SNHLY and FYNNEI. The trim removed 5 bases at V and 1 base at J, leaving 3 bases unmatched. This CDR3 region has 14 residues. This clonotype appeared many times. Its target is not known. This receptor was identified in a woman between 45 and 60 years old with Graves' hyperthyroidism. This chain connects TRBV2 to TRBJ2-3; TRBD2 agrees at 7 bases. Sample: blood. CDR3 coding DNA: TGTGCCAGCAGTCCGACTAGCCGCACAGATACGCAGTATTTT. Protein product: CASSPTSRTDTQYF.